This TCR beta chain was identified in a study of blood T cell repertoires in COVID-19. Overall study context: Sample material is recorded as cDNA or gDNA derived from T cells, B-cell-depleted T cells, or PBMCs.

While infection was still active, Seattle patients were enrolled and then followed longitudinally. Per the original methods: The authors estimated nucleated cell counts from reference gene primer amplification. Data came from immunoSEQ multiplex PCR; TCRdb stores just in-frame clones and leaves some out. V, J and clone size were drawn from that table, and D and trimming were deduced from the DNA. The table shows 150,000 or so clones, with 75% to 85% occurring only once. Sequencing was performed on peripheral blood. The TCR comes from a woman aged 60 to 75 with COVID-19, enrolled during active disease.

CDR3: CAWSLRTSVITDTQYF. CDR3 DNA sequence: TGTGCCTGGAGTCTTCGGACTAGCGTGATCACAGATACGCAGTATTTT. V usage is TRBV30 and J usage is TRBJ2-3, with TRBD2 identical over 9 bases. Germline CDR1 and CDR2: GTSNPN and SVGIG (reference sequence). There are 16 residues in the CDR3. Unmatched junction bases numbered 8, after V lost 2 bases and J lost 2 bases. Full variable domain (rest looked up from reference TRBV30 and TRBJ2-3): SQTIHQWPATLVQPVGSPLSLECTVEGTSNPNLYWYRQAAGRGLQLLFYSVGIGQISSEVPQNLSASRPQDRQFILSSKKLLLSDSGFYLCAWSLRTSVITDTQYFGPGTRLTVL.